These 12 T cell receptor beta chains were all obtained from the same sample, sequenced in a study of cytomegalovirus exposure and HLA in healthy donors. Primers included in the PCR were 60 Vbeta and 13 Jbeta primers. Assay: immunoSEQ multiplex PCR; the TCRdb copy retains only in-frame clones and omits some. The sample consists of about 170,000 clones, roughly 80% of them appearing once. Sequencing was carried out using PBMCs. These receptors all stem from a male donor in good health and CMV-seronegative.

The chain recombines TRBV19 with TRBJ1-2; 10 bases are shared with TRBD1. CDR1 is LNHDA and CDR2 is SQIVND in the germline V gene (reference sequence). The ends lost 0 bases at V and 5 bases at J; junction bases unmatched: 6. This CDR3 is 16 amino acids long. The CDR3 DNA is TGTGCCAGTAGTATAGATGGGACAGGGGATCGGTATGGCTACACCTTC. It encodes CASSIDGTGDRYGYTF.

The V and J genes are TRBV11-3 and TRBJ2-3, with 9 bases matching TRBD1. The CDR3 is 16 amino acids. CDR1 SGHNT and CDR2 YENEEA come from the germline V gene. The V gene end was trimmed by 2 bases and the J gene end by 3 bases; junction bases not matched to a gene: 6. CDR3 amino acids: CASSLRATGGTDTQYF. The CDR3 DNA reads as TGTGCCAGCAGCTTAAGGGCGACAGGGGGTACAGATACGCAGTATTTT.

This chain uses TRBV29-1 with TRBJ2-3; possibly TRBD2 for D (5 bases). Germline V lookup: CDR1 SQVTM, CDR2 ANQGSEA. The CDR3 runs to 13 residues. The V and J ends lost 8 bases and 3 bases respectively, with 15 bases between them. The CDR3 coding sequence is TGCAGCACCCTTATGAGGGTGACAGATACGCAGTATTTT. This codes for CSTLMRVTDTQYF.

V usage is TRBV9 and J usage is TRBJ2-2; maybe TRBD2 (5 bases). The CDR3 sequence is 15 residues long. Between the trimmed V and J ends, which lost 0 bases and 4 bases, there was a span of 10 bases. Germline assignment: CDR1 SGDLS and CDR2 YYNGEE. The CDR3 loop reads CASSVEGASTGELFF. The DNA for the CDR3 is TGTGCCAGCAGCGTAGAGGGAGCGTCCACCGGGGAGCTGTTTTTT.

This clone appeared a single time. This chain links TRBV10-3 with TRBJ1-1; weak D call: TRBD1 (5 bases). CDR1 ENHRY and CDR2 SYGVKD come from the germline V gene. Trimming took 4 bases from V and 4 from J, leaving 16 bases between them. The length of the CDR3 is 15 residues. The CDR3 nucleotides read TGTGCCATCAGTGGCGGGCAGGAGGGGTTCACTGAAGCTTTCTTT. Protein product: CAISGGQEGFTEAFF.

V usage is TRBV28 and J usage is TRBJ2-3, with 8 bases that match TRBD1. J was trimmed by 0 bases and V by 7 bases; bases with no gene match: 6. Germline CDR1 MDHEN, CDR2 SYDVKM. The CDR3 consists of 15 residues. CDR3 nucleotides: TGTGCCAGCACCACAGGACAGGGAAGCACAGATACGCAGTATTTT. It encodes CASTTGQGSTDTQYF.

This clone has just one count. V is TRBV10-3 and J is TRBJ1-2; tentative D call: TRBD1 (5 bases). Per the germline V gene, CDR1 is ENHRY and CDR2 is SYGVKD. V was trimmed by 8 bases and J by 2 bases, leaving 15 bases between them. CDR3 length: 14 residues. CDR3 coding DNA: TGTGCCATCGCTGAAAGGGGTCCCAACTATGGCTACACCTTC. It is translated as CAIAERGPNYGYTF.

The V gene is TRBV28, the J gene TRBJ2-1; TRBD2 matches 7 bases. With 6 bases clipped from V and 6 bases from J, the junction kept 20 bases outside the gene matches. The CDR3 sequence is 18 residues long. Germline assignment: CDR1 MDHEN and CDR2 SYDVKM. The CDR3 protein is CASSRSVLLRETGNEQFF. CDR3 in DNA: TGTGCCAGCAGCCGGAGCGTTCTTTTGCGGGAGACGGGCAATGAGCAGTTCTTC.

This clone was observed a handful of times. This chain joins TRBV6-1 and TRBJ2-2, with 15 bases aligning to TRBD2. Germline V gene lookup returns CDR1 MNHNS and CDR2 SASEGT. The CDR3 contains 17 residues. Losses at the gene ends were 3 bases for V and 6 bases for J; bases not matched to a gene: 5. CDR3 coding DNA: TGTGCCAGCAGTGACGGACTAGCGGGAGGGCCCCCCGGGGAGCTGTTTTTT. It specifies CASSDGLAGGPPGELFF.

The chain has TRBV28 and TRBJ2-1; TRBD2 might be the D (7 bases). The CDR3 consists of 14 residues. Germline V lookup: CDR1 MDHEN, CDR2 SYDVKM. Trimming left V 10 bases short and J 4 bases short, with 17 bases between. In nucleotides, the CDR3 is TGTGCCACCGTACCGGCGGGGGCTTACAATGAGCAGTTCTTC. Translation: CATVPAGAYNEQFF.

Points on this clone: One end of the junction is discordant with germline, which a read error may explain. J is TRBJ2-2 and V is TRBV18, with TRBD2 as a possible D gene (6 bases). Germline V gives CDR1 KGHSH, CDR2 LQKENI. The CDR3 has 15 residues. CDR3 coding DNA: TGTGCCAGCTCACCTGGAGGGGCGGACACCGGGGGGCTGTTTTTT. This sequence encodes CASSPGGADTGGLFF.

The chain uses TRBV4-1 and TRBJ2-1; TRBD2 agrees at 7 bases. From germline, CDR1 is MGHRA and CDR2 YSYEKL. The CDR3 length is 17 residues. Trimming took 7 bases from V and 2 from J; bases not matched to a gene: 14. The CDR3 reads CASTLYGAGATYNEQFF. In nucleotides, the CDR3 is TGCGCCAGCACCCTCTATGGGGCGGGAGCCACCTACAATGAGCAGTTCTTC.